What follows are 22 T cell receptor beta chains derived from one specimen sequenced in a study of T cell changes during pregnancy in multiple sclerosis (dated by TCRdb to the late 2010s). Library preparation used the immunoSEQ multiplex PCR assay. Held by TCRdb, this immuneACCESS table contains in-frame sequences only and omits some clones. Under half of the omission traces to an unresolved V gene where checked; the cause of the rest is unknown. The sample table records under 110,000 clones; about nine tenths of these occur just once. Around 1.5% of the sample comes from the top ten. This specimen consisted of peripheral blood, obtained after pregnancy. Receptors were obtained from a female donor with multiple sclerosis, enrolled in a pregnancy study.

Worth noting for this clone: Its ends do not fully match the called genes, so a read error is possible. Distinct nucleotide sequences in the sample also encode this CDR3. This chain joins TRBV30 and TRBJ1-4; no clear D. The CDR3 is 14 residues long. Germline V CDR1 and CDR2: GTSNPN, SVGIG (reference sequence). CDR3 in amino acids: CAWSPAKAREKLFF. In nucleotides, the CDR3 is TGCGCCTGGAGTCCGGCCAAAGCGAGGGAAAAACTGTTTTTT. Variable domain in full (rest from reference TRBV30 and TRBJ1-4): SQTIHQWPATLVQPVGSPLSLECTVEGTSNPNLYWYRQAAGRGLQLLFYSVGIGQISSEVPQNLSASRPQDRQFILSSKKLLLSDSGFYLCAWSPAKAREKLFFGSGTQLSVL.

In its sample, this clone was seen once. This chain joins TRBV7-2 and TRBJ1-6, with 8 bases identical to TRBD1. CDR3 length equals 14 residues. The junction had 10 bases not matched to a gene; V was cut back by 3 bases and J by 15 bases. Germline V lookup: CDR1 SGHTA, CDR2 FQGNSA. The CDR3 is CASSFLGQDKFLHF. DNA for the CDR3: TGTGCCAGCAGCTTTTTGGGACAGGACAAGTTCCTCCACTTT.

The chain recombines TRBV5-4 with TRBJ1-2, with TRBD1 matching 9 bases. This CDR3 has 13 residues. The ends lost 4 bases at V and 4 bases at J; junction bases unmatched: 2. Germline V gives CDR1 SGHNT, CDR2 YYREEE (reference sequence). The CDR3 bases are TGTGCCAGCAGCCCGGGACAGGGCTATGGCTACACCTTC. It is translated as CASSPGQGYGYTF.

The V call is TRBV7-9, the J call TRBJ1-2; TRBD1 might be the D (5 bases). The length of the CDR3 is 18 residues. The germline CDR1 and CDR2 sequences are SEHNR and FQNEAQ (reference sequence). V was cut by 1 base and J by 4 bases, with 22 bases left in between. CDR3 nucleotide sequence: TGTGCCAGCAGCTTAGGAGTGGGGCGGCCCCGTCAGCTCTATGGCTACACCTTC. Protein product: CASSLGVGRPRQLYGYTF. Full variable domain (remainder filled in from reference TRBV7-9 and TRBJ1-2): DTGVSQNPRHKITKRGQNVTFRCDPISEHNRLYWYRQTLGQGPEFLTYFQNEAQLEKSRLLSDRFSAERPKGSFSTLEIQRTEQGDSAMYLCASSLGVGRPRQLYGYTFGSGTRLTVV.

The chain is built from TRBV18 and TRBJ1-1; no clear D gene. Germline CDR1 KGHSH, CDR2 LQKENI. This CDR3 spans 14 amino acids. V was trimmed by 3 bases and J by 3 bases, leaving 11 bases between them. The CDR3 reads CASSPQNEDTEAFF. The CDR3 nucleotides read TGTGCCAGCTCACCTCAGAATGAGGACACTGAAGCTTTCTTT.

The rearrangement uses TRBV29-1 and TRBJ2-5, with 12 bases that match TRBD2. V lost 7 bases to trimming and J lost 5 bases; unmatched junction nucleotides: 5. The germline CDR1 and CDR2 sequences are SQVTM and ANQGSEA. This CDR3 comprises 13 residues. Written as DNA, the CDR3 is TGCAGCGCTGGACTAGCGGGGAAGGAGACCCAGTACTTC. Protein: CSAGLAGKETQYF.

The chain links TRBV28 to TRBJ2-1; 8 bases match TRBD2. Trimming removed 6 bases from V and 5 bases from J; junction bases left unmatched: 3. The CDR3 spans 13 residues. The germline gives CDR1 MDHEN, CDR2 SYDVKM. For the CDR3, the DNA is TGTGCCAGCAGGACTAGCGTAAACAATGAGCAGTTCTTC. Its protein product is CASRTSVNNEQFF. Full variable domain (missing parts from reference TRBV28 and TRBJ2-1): DVKVTQSSRYLVKRTGEKVFLECVQDMDHENMFWYRQDPGLGLRLIYFSYDVKMKEKGDIPEGYSVSREKKERFSLILESASTNQTSMYLCASRTSVNNEQFFGPGTRLTVL.

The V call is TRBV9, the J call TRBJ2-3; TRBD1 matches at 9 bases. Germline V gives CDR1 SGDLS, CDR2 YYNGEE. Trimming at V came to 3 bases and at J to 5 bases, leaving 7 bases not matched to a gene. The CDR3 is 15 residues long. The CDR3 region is CASSGTGVSQDTQYF. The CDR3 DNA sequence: TGTGCCAGCAGCGGGACAGGGGTTTCACAAGATACGCAGTATTTT.

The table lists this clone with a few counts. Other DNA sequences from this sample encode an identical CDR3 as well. Here the CDR3 reads CASSLRFYNEQFF. Here the CDR3 DNA reads TGTGCCAGCAGTTTACGGTTCTACAATGAGCAGTTCTTC. The rearrangement links TRBV27 to TRBJ2-1; D not resolved. This CDR3 region has 13 residues. V lost 2 bases to trimming and J lost 3 bases, with 5 bases between them. Germline V gene lookup returns CDR1 MNHEY and CDR2 SMNVEV (reference sequence).

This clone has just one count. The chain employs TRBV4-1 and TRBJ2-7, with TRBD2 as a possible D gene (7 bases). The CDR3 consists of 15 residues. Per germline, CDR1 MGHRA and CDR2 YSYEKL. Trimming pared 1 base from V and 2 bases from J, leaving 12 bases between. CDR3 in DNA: TGCGCCAGCAGCCAAGCAGGGGAGGGGGCCTACGAGCAGTACTTC. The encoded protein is CASSQAGEGAYEQYF.

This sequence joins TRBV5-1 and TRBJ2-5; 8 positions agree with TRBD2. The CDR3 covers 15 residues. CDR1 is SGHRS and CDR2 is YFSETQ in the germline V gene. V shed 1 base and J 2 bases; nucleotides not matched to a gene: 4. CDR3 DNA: TGCGCCAGCAGCTTGTTGACTAGCGATCAAGAGACCCAGTACTTC. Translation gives CASSLLTSDQETQYF.

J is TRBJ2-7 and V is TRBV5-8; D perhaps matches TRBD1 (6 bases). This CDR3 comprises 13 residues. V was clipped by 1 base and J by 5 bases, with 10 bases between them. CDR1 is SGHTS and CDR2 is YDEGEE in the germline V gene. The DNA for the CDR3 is TGTGCCAGCAGCTTGTCTTGGGACAACGAGCAGTACTTC. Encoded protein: CASSLSWDNEQYF.

CDR3 DNA: TGTGCCAGCAGTTTATTTGGATTAGGGGACACTGAAGCTTTCTTT. This sequence encodes CASSLFGLGDTEAFF. The V gene is TRBV27, the J gene TRBJ1-1; tentatively, D is TRBD1 (5 bases). This CDR3 contains 15 residues. V was cut by 1 base and J by 3 bases, with 12 bases left in between. CDR1 and CDR2 from the germline V gene are MNHEY and SMNVEV (reference sequence).

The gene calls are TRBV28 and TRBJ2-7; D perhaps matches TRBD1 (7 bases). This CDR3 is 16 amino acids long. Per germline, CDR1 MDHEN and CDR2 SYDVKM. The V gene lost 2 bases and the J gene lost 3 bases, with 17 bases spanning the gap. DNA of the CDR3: TGTGCCAGCAGTTTACCCGACAGGGCCGGGGGCTACGAGCAGTACTTC. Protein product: CASSLPDRAGGYEQYF.

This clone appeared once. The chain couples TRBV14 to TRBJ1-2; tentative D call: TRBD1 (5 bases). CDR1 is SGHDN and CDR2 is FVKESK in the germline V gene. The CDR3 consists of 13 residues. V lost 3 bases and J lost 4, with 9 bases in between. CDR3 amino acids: CASSQNGAYGYTF. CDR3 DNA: TGTGCCAGCAGCCAGAATGGGGCCTATGGCTACACCTTC.

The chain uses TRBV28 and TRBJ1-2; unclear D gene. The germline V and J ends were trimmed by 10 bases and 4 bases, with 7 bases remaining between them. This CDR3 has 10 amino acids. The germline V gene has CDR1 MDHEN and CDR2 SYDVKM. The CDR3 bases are TGTGCCACCCTAAGCTATGGCTACACCTTC. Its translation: CATLSYGYTF.

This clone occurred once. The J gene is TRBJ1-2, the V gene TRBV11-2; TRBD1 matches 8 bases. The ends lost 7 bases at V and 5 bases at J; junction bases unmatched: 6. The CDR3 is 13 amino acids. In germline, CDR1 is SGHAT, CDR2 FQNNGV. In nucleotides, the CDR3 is TGTGCCAGCAAGGGGCAGGGGGCTTATGGCTACACCTTC. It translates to CASKGQGAYGYTF.

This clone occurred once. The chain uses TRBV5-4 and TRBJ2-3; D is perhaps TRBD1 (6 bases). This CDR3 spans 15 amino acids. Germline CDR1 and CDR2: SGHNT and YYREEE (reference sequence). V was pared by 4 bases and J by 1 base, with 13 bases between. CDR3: CASSAARQGTDTQYF. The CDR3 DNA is TGTGCCAGCAGCGCAGCCCGACAGGGCACAGATACGCAGTATTTT. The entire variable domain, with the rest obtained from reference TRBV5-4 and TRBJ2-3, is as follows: ETGVTQSPTHLIKTRGQQVTLRCSSQSGHNTVSWYQQALGQGPQFIFQYYREEENGRGNFPPRFSGLQFPNYSSELNVNALELDDSALYLCASSAARQGTDTQYFGPGTRLTVL.

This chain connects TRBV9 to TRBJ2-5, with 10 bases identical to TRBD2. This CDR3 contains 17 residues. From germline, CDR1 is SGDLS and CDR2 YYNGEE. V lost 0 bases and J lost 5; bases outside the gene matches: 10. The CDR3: CASSVGLAGGSGETQYF. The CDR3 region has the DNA TGTGCCAGCAGCGTAGGGTTAGCGGGAGGATCGGGGGAGACCCAGTACTTC.

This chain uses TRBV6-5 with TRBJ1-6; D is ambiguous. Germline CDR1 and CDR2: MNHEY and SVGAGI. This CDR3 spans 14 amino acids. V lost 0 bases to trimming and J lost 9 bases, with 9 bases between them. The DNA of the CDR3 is TGTGCCAGCAGTTACTCTTCTGAGGTTTCACCCCTCCACTTT. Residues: CASSYSSEVSPLHF.

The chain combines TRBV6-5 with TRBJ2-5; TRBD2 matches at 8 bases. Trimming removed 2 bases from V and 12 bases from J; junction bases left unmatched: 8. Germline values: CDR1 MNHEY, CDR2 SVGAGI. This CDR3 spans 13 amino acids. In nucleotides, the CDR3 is TGTGCCAGCAGTTACCAAACGACTAGCGACGAGTACTTC. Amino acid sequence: CASSYQTTSDEYF.

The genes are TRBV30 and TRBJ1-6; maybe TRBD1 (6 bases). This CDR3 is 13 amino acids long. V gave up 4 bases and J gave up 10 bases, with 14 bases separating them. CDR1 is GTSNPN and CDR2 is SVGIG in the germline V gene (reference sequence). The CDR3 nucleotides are TGTGCCTGGAACAGGGACCCCGTCTCACCCCTCCACTTT. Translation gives CAWNRDPVSPLHF.